A single T cell receptor (beta chain) is shown here with its context. This clonotype occurred many times. Its binding antigen is unknown. Base qualities are not provided; no much larger clone lies one nucleotide away. This specimen's time point label, per the study, means: patch test 3, about 24 weeks after DPC sensitization. In light of the paper, this sample's treatment or condition label describes: therapeutic diphenylcyclopropenone sensitization with weekly scalp DPC. At each patch-test visit, blood was drawn before the patch test was applied. Patients were eligible if aged 18 to 70, diagnosed with alopecia and judged suitable for DPC therapy, and pregnant patients were excluded. Total RNA was extracted from unfractionated whole blood collected in Tempus Blood RNA tubes. This specimen belongs to a study of human T cells and chemical hapten exposure (dated by TCRdb to the early 2020s). Looking at the study overall: For sensitization, 2% DPC in acetone was applied to a roughly 2 cm by roughly 2 cm area of upper inner arm skin. Alopecia areata with under or over 50% scalp involvement, alopecia totalis and alopecia universalis were represented in the patient cohort, which was mostly female. Patient blood was sampled pre-sensitization (week 0) and at 2, 6 and about 24 weeks after DPC sensitization. Around 29 alopecia patients provided blood for TCR sequencing at one to four time points (pre-sensitization, 2, 6 and 24 weeks). This study followed changes in the peripheral blood TCR repertoire in vivo during primary and secondary sensitization of alopecia patients to the hapten diphenylcyclopropenone (DPC). Patch testing was performed on the upper back with Finn chambers containing 0.01% DPC, and the patch tests were scored after 6 days according to International Contact Dermatitis Research Group standards. Libraries were pooled for sequencing, and variation in per-sample TCR yields was attributed mainly to small differences in library volumes within the pool. Weekly therapeutic DPC doses were additionally applied to the scalp of patients throughout the roughly 24-week study period. The full study reports these points: Repeated subsampling changed both the strength of the expansion versus patch-test correlation and the threshold at which the correlation became significant. Expanded TCRs formed significantly more large CDR3 similarity clusters than pre-sensitization or healthy control sets, consistent with antigen-driven responses. A positive correlation was found between the number of PT1 expanded TCRs and patch test score, with significance reached at thresholds 8, 16 and 32 but not 4. The number of TCRs above 1 in 1000 frequency did not change with DPC sensitization; there was no evidence of global repertoire structure alterations. Because all patients had alopecia, a presumed autoimmune disease, the immune response of the patients might differ from that of healthy individuals.

The germline V gene provides CDR1 MGHRA and CDR2 YSYEKL. The CDR3 sequence holds 16 residues, the cysteine and phenylalanine included. Left in the record is the CDR3 DNA by itself, 48 bases read in frame from the first base. A distance of 13 bases separates the germline ends of V and J, which lose 5 bases and 2 bases respectively. To prepare the library, RACE was applied. The instrument given in TCRdb is NextSeq 500. During library preparation, unique molecular identifiers were attached to individual cDNA molecules so that TCRs could be counted in a quantitative, reproducible way. Each blood RNA sample was used to sequence both TCR alpha and TCR beta chains. The study's own analysis went as follows. Samples had a median of roughly 87,000 TCRs, with a range from roughly 20,000 to 690,600. The Decombinator software suite was used to annotate V, J and CDR3 in the TCR reads. For the PS versus PT1 abundance plots, all samples were subsampled to the same number of TCRs (28,000). TCRs were defined as expanded if absent before sensitization and observed at least eight times at the 2-week time point. TCRdb ran its own pipeline on the public reads, namely fastp trimming at Q25 and MiXCR clone calling, and kept in-frame beta chains. CDR3 protein duplicates are merged, each entry listing the most common genes and DNA. V and J calls and clone size were set by TCRdb, not the authors. The table for this sample lists 70,000 or so distinct CDR3 sequences; roughly 10% of them were counted only once. The ten largest clones take up 1.4% of the sample.

Here the sequenced sample was whole blood, taken in connection with sensitization to the hapten diphenylcyclopropenone (DPC). The sequence links TRBV4-1 to TRBJ1-6; TRBD1 is a weak D gene call, 5 bases matching. The clonotype originates from a woman aged 45-65 years with alopecia areata. Some clones in this sample may be carry-over from other donors' samples. The DNA sequence is given as TGCGCCAGCAGCTCAGAAACGGGACCCTATAATTCACCCCTCCACTTT. Its amino acids are CASSSETGPYNSPLHF.